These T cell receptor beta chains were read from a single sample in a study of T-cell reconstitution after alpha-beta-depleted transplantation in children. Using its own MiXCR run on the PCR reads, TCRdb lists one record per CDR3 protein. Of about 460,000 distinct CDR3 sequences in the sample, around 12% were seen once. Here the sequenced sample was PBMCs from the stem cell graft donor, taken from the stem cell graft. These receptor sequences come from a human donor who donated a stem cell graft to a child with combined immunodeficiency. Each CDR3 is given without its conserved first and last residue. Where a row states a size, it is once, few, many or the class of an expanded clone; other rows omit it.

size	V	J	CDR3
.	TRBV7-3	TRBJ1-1	ASSLSPSTEAF
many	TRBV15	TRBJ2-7	ATSRVRDGHPLSYEQY
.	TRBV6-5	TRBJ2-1	ASSYDSGGIGEQF
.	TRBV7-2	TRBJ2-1	ASSLAAGGDSYNEQF
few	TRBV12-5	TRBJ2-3	ASADLLRDGTQY
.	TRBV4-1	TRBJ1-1	ASRTGVSEAF
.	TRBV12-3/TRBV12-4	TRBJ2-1	ASSLVNPGNEQF
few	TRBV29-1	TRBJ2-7	SVDAGSEQY
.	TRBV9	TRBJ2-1	ASSVTGGYETSGYNEQF
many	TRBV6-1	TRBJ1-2	ASSRDRFYGYT
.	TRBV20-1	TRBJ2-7	SATSGRTSGGSYEQY
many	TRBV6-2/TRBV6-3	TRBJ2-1	ASSQPTRMKYNEQF
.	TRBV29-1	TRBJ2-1	SAGLAGWAYNEQF
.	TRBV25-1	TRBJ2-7	ASSEEEGLYEQY
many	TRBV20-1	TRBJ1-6	SARVNWGDNSPLH
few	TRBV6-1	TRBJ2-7	ASSEWEQY
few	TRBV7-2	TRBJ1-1	ASSLDLSGGAF
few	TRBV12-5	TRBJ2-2	ASGLGSSGSSGELF
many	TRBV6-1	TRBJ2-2	ARRGPRPGELF
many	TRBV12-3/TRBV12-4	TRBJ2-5	ASSLGRIAGGHGETQY
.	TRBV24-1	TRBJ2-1	ATSDWTSGPDGNEQF
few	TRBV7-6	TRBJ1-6	ASSLTGFFDNSPLH
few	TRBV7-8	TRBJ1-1	ASSSRRGAANTEAF
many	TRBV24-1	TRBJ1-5	ATSSRDLNQPQH
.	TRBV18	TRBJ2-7	ANSPGGREQY
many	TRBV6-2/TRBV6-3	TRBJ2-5	ASSSPLY
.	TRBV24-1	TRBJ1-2	ATSATGDYGYT
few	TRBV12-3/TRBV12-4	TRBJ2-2	ASSRTYTGELF
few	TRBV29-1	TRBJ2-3	SVDGGSTDTQY
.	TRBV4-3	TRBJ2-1	ASSQDLAGGYNEQF
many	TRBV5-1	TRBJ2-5	ASSLAMASDGETQY
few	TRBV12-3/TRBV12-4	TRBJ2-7	ASSAGVSTTEQY
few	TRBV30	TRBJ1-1	AWGQGPEAF
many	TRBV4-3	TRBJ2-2	ASSQDWNTGELF
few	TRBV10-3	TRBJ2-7	AISETGTQGSYEQY
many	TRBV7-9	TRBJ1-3	ASSLAQGATNTIY
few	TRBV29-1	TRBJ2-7	SVRTSGNYEQY
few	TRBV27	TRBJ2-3	ASSLSLTGFTDTQY
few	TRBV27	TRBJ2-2	ASSFYGSGELF
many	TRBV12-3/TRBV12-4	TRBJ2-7	ASSTPGPGSNYEQY
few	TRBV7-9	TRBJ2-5	ASSSEWTGGLETQY
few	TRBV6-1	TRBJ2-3	ASRRLAGGADTQY
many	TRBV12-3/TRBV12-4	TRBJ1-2	ASSFDRGRTRYYGYT
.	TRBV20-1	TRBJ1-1	SARASDRANTEAF
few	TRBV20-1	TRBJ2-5	SASGRGGSQETQY
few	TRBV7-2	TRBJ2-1	ASSSSHFAITYNEQF
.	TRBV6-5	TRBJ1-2	ASSYSGRQDGYT
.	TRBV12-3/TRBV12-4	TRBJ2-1	ASSLREGNEQF
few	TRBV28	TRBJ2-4	ASSLGGLAGGGAKNIQY
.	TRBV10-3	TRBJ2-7	AISDNRGREAMGRDFYEQY
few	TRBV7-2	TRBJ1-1	ASSLLPNTEAF
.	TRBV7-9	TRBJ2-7	ASSATSSGSYEQY
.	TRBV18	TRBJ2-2	ASSPLLAGASTGELF
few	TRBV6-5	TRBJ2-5	ASSYSNLVKETQY
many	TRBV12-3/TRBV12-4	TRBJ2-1	ASSRDLLLF
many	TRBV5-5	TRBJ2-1	ASSLVGTGRVNEQF
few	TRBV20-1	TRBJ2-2	SARDGQRTNTGELF